This is a list of T cell receptor beta chains from one sample in a study of blood T cell repertoires in COVID-19. The table came from immunoSEQ multiplex PCR; TCRdb's copy has only in-frame clones and leaves some out. The table records about 140,000 clones, 79% of them present only once. The sequencing input was peripheral blood. These receptors all come from a man aged 60-69 years with acute or convalescent COVID-19. CDR3s include the opening cysteine and the closing phenylalanine or tryptophan. Each record gives: J gene, V gene, clone size, D gene, CDR3 protein, CDR3 DNA. A D gene is named only where the DNA matches it firmly. Not all rows give a size; the values are once, few, many and, for expanded clones, a class.

j_call: TRBJ2-5; v_call: TRBV18; clone_size: -; d_call: TRBD1; cdr3_aa: CASSPGTGVETQYF; cdr3_nt: TGTGCCAGCTCACCCGGGACAGGGGTGGAGACCCAGTACTTC
j_call: TRBJ1-1; v_call: TRBV7-2; clone_size: -; d_call: TRBD1; cdr3_aa: CASSLADRVGTEAFF; cdr3_nt: TGTGCCAGCAGCTTAGCGGACAGGGTGGGCACTGAAGCTTTCTTT
j_call: TRBJ1-1; v_call: TRBV6-1; clone_size: -; d_call: -; cdr3_aa: CASSEAVVRAEAFF; cdr3_nt: TGTGCCAGCAGTGAAGCGGTGGTTCGAGCTGAAGCTTTCTTT
j_call: TRBJ2-1; v_call: TRBV28; clone_size: -; d_call: -; cdr3_aa: CASSLPGGLYNEQFF; cdr3_nt: TGTGCCAGCAGTCTTCCAGGGGGGCTCTACAATGAGCAGTTCTTC
j_call: TRBJ1-1; v_call: TRBV18; clone_size: -; d_call: -; cdr3_aa: CASSPGVRTEAFF; cdr3_nt: TGTGCCAGCTCACCTGGAGTCCGGACAGAAGCTTTCTTT
j_call: TRBJ1-1; v_call: TRBV28; clone_size: -; d_call: TRBD1; cdr3_aa: CASSAITGVNTEAFF; cdr3_nt: TGTGCCAGCAGTGCCATTACAGGGGTGAACACTGAAGCTTTCTTT
j_call: TRBJ1-4; v_call: TRBV9; clone_size: -; d_call: -; cdr3_aa: CASSPGETTNEKLFF; cdr3_nt: TGTGCCAGCAGCCCGGGAGAGACAACTAATGAAAAACTGTTTTTT
j_call: TRBJ1-5; v_call: TRBV5-1; clone_size: few; d_call: -; cdr3_aa: CASSFYQGQNQPQHF; cdr3_nt: TGCGCCAGCAGCTTCTACCAGGGGCAAAATCAGCCCCAGCATTTT
j_call: TRBJ2-7; v_call: TRBV5-1; clone_size: once; d_call: -; cdr3_aa: CASSLNTVGISGEQYF; cdr3_nt: TGCGCCAGCAGCTTGAATACGGTCGGGATCAGCGGCGAGCAGTACTTC
j_call: TRBJ2-2; v_call: TRBV19; clone_size: -; d_call: TRBD2; cdr3_aa: CASSMTGGRTGELFF; cdr3_nt: TGTGCCAGTAGTATGACGGGAGGGCGCACCGGGGAGCTGTTTTTT
j_call: TRBJ2-3; v_call: TRBV5-6; clone_size: -; d_call: -; cdr3_aa: CASSLGQTTQYF; cdr3_nt: TGTGCCAGCAGCTTGGGGCAAACTACGCAGTATTTT
j_call: TRBJ2-6; v_call: TRBV3-1/TRBV3-2; clone_size: -; d_call: TRBD1; cdr3_aa: CASSHGQGYSGANVLTF; cdr3_nt: TGTGCCAGCAGCCACGGACAGGGCTACTCTGGGGCCAACGTCCTGACTTTC
j_call: TRBJ2-7; v_call: TRBV7-9; clone_size: -; d_call: -; cdr3_aa: CASSLVGAGAGEQYF; cdr3_nt: TGTGCCAGCAGCTTAGTAGGTGCAGGGGCGGGCGAGCAGTACTTC
j_call: TRBJ2-3; v_call: TRBV6-5; clone_size: -; d_call: -; cdr3_aa: CASSLSSPTDTQYF; cdr3_nt: TGTGCCAGCAGCCTCTCGAGCCCCACAGATACGCAGTATTTT
j_call: TRBJ1-4; v_call: TRBV10-3; clone_size: -; d_call: -; cdr3_aa: CAISERLGNEKLFF; cdr3_nt: TGTGCCATCAGTGAGAGACTTGGTAATGAAAAACTGTTTTTT
j_call: TRBJ1-1; v_call: TRBV10-3; clone_size: -; d_call: -; cdr3_aa: CAISEGPGLSVLF; cdr3_nt: TGTGCCATCAGTGAGGGCCCGGGTCTGAGCGTCCTCTTT
j_call: TRBJ2-2; v_call: TRBV29-1; clone_size: -; d_call: -; cdr3_aa: CSVVPRDTTTGELFF; cdr3_nt: TGCAGCGTTGTCCCGAGGGACACCACCACCGGGGAGCTGTTTTTT
j_call: TRBJ2-5; v_call: TRBV6-2/TRBV6-3; clone_size: -; d_call: TRBD1; cdr3_aa: CASSHGQGSETQYF; cdr3_nt: TGTGCCAGCAGTCACGGACAGGGGAGCGAGACCCAGTACTTC
j_call: TRBJ1-1; v_call: TRBV28; clone_size: -; d_call: -; cdr3_aa: CASSLRQTEAFF; cdr3_nt: TGTGCCAGCAGTTTAAGACAAACTGAAGCTTTCTTT
j_call: TRBJ2-7; v_call: TRBV7-2; clone_size: -; d_call: TRBD2; cdr3_aa: CASSSLAGASYEQYF; cdr3_nt: TGTGCCAGCAGCTCACTAGCGGGAGCCTCCTACGAGCAGTACTTC
j_call: TRBJ1-6; v_call: TRBV28; clone_size: -; d_call: -; cdr3_aa: CASSRTGNGSPLHF; cdr3_nt: TGTGCCAGCAGCCGTACAGGGAACGGTTCACCCCTCCACTTT
j_call: TRBJ2-2; v_call: TRBV9; clone_size: few; d_call: -; cdr3_aa: CASSVAVTGELFF; cdr3_nt: TGTGCCAGCAGCGTAGCCGTGACCGGGGAGCTGTTTTTT
j_call: TRBJ1-1; v_call: TRBV18; clone_size: -; d_call: -; cdr3_aa: CASSPLELLNTEAFF; cdr3_nt: TGTGCCAGCTCACCACTAGAACTGTTGAACACTGAAGCTTTCTTT
j_call: TRBJ2-5; v_call: TRBV5-1; clone_size: -; d_call: TRBD1; cdr3_aa: CASSLVGGQGLQETQYF; cdr3_nt: TGCGCCAGCAGCTTGGTAGGCGGACAGGGCTTACAAGAGACCCAGTACTTC
j_call: TRBJ1-1; v_call: TRBV12-3/TRBV12-4; clone_size: once; d_call: -; cdr3_aa: CASSLVREGEAFF; cdr3_nt: TGTGCCAGCAGTTTAGTACGAGAGGGAGAAGCTTTCTTT
j_call: TRBJ2-5; v_call: TRBV20-1; clone_size: few; d_call: TRBD2; cdr3_aa: CSASLGSSGRRETQYF; cdr3_nt: TGCAGTGCTAGTCTAGGGTCTAGCGGGAGGAGAGAGACCCAGTACTTC
j_call: TRBJ1-4; v_call: TRBV6-5; clone_size: -; d_call: TRBD1; cdr3_aa: CASRPTGGVEKLFF; cdr3_nt: TGTGCCAGCAGACCCACAGGGGGGGTCGAAAAACTGTTTTTT
j_call: TRBJ1-5; v_call: TRBV27; clone_size: -; d_call: TRBD1; cdr3_aa: CASSRGGTGSQPQHF; cdr3_nt: TGTGCCAGCAGCCGAGGGGGGACAGGAAGTCAGCCCCAGCATTTT
j_call: TRBJ2-5; v_call: TRBV19; clone_size: -; d_call: -; cdr3_aa: CASSIGPDQETQYF; cdr3_nt: TGTGCCAGTAGTATAGGCCCGGACCAAGAGACCCAGTACTTC